This TCR beta chain was found in a study of T cells in Graves' hyperthyroidism and ophthalmopathy. Study background: The authors collected peripheral blood at initial diagnosis, before any treatment.

Regarding this clonotype: Its antigen is not known.

RNA transcripts were the template for amplifying TCR beta CDR3 regions. Using the HTBI primer set, a first-round RT-PCR was run on the TCR CDR3. TCRdb used MiXCR to reprocess the multiplex PCR reads, holding one entry per CDR3 protein. The sample shows 300,000 to 500,000 distinct CDR3 sequences, more than 13% of them seen only once. Study outcomes and limitations: Within blood appeared most thyroid clonotypes that had expanded above 0.001.

The germline CDR1 and CDR2 sequences are ENHRY and SYGVKD. This CDR3 region has 15 residues. The ends were cut back, 3 bases at V and 3 bases at J, with 15 bases in the middle. Using about 10 ml of fresh peripheral blood, PBMCs were prepared. The receptor was derived from a man in his fifties with Graves' ophthalmopathy. Source material: blood. The chain uses TRBV10-3 and TRBJ2-7; TRBD1 might be the D (6 bases). The CDR3, as DNA: TGTGCCATCAGTGACCGGGACATAGCCCACTACGAGCAGTACTTC. Protein sequence: CAISDRDIAHYEQYF.